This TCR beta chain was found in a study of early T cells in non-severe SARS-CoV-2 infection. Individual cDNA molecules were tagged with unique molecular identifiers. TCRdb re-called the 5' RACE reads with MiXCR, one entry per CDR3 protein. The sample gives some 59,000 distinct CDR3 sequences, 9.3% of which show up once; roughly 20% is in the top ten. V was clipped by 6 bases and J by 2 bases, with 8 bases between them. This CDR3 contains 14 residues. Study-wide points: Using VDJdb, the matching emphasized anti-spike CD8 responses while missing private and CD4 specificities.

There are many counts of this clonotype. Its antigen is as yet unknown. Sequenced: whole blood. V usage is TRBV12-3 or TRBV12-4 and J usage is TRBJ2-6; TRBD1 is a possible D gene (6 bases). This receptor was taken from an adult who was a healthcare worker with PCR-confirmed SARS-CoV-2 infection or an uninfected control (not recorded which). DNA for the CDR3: TGTGCCAGCAGCAACAGGGCTGGGGCCAACGTCCTGACTTTC. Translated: CASSNRAGANVLTF.